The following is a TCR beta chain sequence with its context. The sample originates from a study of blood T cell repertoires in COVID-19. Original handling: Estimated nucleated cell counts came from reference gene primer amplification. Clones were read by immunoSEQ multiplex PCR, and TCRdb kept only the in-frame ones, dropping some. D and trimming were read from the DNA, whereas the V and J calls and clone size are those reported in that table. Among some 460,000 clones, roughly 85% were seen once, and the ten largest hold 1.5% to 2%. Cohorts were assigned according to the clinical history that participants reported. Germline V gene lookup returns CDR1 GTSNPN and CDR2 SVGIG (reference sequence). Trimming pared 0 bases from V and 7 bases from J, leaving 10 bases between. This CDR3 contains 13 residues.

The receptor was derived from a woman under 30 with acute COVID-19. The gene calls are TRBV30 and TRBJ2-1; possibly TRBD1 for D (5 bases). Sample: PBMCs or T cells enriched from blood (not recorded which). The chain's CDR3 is CAWSVGAFNEQFF. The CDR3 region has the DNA TGTGCCTGGAGTGTAGGGGCCTTTAATGAGCAGTTCTTC.